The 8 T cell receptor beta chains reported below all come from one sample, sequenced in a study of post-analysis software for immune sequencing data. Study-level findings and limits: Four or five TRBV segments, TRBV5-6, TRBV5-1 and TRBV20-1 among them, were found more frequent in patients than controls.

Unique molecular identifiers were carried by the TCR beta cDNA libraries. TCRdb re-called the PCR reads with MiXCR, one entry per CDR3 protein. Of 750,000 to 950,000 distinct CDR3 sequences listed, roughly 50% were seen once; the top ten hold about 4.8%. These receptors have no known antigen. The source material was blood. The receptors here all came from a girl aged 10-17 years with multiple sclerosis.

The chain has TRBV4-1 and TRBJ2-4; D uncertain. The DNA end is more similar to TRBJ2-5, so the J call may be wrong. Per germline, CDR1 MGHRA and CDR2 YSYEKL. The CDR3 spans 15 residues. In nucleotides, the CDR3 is TGCGCCAGCAGCCAAGAGGGATCGTACCAAGAGACCCAGTACTTC. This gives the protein CASSQEGSYQETQYF.

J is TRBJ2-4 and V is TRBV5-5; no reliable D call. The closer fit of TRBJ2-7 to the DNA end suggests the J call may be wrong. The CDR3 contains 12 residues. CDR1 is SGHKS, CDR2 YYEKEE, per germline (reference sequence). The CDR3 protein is CASSSPSNEQYF. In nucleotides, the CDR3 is TGTGCCAGCAGCTCCCCATCAAACGAGCAGTACTTC.

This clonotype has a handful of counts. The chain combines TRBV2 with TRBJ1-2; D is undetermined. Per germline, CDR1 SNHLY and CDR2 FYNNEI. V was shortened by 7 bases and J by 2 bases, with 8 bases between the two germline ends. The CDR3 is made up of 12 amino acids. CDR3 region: CASTLINYGYTF. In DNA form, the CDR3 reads TGTGCCAGCACTTTGATAAACTATGGCTACACCTTC.

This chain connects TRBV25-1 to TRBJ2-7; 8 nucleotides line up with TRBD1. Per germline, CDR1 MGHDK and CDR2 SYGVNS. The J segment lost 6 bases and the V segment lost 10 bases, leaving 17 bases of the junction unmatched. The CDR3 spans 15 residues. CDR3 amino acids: CATRPGTGPGGEQYF. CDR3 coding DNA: TGTGCCACCCGACCAGGGACAGGACCTGGCGGCGAGCAGTACTTC.

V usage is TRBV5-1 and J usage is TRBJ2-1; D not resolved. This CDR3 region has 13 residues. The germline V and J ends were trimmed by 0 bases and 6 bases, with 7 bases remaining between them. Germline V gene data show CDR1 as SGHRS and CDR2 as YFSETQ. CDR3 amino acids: CASSLASGNEQFF. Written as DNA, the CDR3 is TGCGCCAGCAGCTTGGCGAGTGGCAATGAGCAGTTCTTC.

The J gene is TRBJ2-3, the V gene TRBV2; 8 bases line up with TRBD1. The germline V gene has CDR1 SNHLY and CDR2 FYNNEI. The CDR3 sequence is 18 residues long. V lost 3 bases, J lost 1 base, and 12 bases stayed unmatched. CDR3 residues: CASSEMIRGQGGTDTQYF. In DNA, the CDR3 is TGTGCCAGCAGTGAGATGATTAGAGGACAGGGAGGCACAGATACGCAGTATTTT.

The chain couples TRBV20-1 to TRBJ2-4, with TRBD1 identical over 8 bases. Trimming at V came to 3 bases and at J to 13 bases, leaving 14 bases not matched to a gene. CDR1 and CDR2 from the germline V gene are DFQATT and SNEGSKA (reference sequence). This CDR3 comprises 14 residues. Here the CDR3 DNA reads TGCAGTGCTAGTGAATTGGACAGGGCCTTTGAGCAGTACTTC. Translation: CSASELDRAFEQYF.

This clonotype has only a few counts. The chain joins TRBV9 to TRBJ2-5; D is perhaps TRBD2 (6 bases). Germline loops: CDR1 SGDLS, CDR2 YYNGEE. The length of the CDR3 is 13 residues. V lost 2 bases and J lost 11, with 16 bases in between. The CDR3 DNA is TGTGCCAGCAGCGTCGGGGTTCCGGGGGAGCAGTACTTC. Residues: CASSVGVPGEQYF.